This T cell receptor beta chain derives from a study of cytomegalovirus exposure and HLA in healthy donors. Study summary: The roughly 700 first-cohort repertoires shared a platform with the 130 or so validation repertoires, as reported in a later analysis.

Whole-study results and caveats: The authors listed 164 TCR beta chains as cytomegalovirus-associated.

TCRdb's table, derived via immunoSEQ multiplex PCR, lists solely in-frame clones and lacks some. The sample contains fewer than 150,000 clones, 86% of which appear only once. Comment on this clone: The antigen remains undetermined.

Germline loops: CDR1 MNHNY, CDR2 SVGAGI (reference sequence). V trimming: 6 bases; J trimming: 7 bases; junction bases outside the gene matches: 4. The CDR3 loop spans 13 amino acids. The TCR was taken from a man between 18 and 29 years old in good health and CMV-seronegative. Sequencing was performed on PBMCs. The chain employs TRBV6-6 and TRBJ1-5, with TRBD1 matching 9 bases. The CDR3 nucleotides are TGTGCCAGCAGCCGACAGGGGGAACAGCCCCAGCATTTT. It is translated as CASSRQGEQPQHF.